This TCR beta chain is drawn from a study of early T cells in non-severe SARS-CoV-2 infection. Unique molecular identifiers were affixed to single, distinct cDNA molecules. One entry per CDR3 protein results from TCRdb running MiXCR on the 5' RACE reads. This table holds approximately 70,000 distinct CDR3 sequences, about 11% found once. This clonotype was picked up many times. V was clipped by 0 bases and J by 1 base, with 14 bases between them. Germline loops: CDR1 ENHRY, CDR2 SYGVKD. The CDR3 runs to 17 residues. The sequence came from an adult who was a healthcare worker with PCR-confirmed SARS-CoV-2 infection or an uninfected control (not recorded which). The rearrangement links TRBV10-3 to TRBJ2-3; perhaps TRBD2 as D (5 bases). The sample consisted of whole blood. CDR3 loop: CAISESLVRGGTDTQYF. In DNA, the CDR3 is TGTGCCATCAGTGAGTCTTTAGTTCGGGGTGGCACAGATACGCAGTATTTT.